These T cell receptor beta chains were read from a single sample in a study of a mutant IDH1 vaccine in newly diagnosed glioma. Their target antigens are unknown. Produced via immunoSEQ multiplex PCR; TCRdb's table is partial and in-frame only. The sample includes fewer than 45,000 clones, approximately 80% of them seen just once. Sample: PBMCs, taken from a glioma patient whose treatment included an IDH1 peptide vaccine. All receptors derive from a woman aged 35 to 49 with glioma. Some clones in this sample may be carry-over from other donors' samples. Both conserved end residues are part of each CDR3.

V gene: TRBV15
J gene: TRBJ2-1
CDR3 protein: CATSRARAVGRAYNEQFF

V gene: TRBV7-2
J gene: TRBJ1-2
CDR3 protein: CASSPYRETGGYTF

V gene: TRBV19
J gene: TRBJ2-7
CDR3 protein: CASSIERGPTYEQYF

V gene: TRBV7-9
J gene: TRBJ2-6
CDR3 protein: CASSLGYGSGANVLTF

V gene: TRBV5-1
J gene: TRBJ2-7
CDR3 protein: CASSHQGGDEQYF

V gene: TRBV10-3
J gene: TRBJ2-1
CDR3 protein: CASERGNSYNEQFF

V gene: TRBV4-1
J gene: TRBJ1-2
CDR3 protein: CASSAGLQVDNYGYTF

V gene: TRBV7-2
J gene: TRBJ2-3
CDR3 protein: CASSLAQGRYTQYF

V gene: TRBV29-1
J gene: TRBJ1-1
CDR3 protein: CSVVRVGDTEAFF

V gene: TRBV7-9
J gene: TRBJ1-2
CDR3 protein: CASSKDRGRFYPPYGYTF

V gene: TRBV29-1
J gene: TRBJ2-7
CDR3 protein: CSVYRAGRYEQYF

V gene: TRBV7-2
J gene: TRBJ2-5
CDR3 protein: CASSLASRGRETQYF

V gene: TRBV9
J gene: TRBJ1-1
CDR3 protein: CASSVAEGLEAFF

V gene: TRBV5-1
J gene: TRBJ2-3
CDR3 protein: CASSLGFSTDTQYF

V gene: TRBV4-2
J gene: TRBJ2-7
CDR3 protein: CASSRPGQLSEQYF

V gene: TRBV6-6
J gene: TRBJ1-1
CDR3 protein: CASSYSRRRGSTEAFF

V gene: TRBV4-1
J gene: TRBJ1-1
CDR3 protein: CASSLRREAFF

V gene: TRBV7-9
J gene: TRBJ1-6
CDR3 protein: CASSLGAGGSPLHF

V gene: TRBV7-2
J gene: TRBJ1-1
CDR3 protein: CASSLRRGLEAFF

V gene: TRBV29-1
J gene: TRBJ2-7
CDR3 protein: CSALLGTGNYEQYF

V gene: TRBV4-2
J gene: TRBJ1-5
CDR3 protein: CASSQGSGTGGRQPQHF

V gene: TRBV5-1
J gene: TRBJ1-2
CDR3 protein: CASSWGGTRRGYTF

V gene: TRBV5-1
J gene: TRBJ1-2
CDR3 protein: CASRGRRDTDEGYTF

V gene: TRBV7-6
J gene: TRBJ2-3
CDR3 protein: CASSSPSGEVTDTQYF

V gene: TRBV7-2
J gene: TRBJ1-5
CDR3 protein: CASSLSAAPDQPQHF

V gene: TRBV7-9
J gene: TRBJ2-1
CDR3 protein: CASTIRGLGVNNEQFF

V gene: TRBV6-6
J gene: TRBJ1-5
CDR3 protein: CASSYGLGSRNQPQHF

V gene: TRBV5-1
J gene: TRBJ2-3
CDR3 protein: CASSLGTSLHTQYF

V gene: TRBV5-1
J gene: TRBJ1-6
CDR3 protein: CASSWDDNSPLHF

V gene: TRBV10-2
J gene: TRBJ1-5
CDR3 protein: CASSESGKGNQPQHF

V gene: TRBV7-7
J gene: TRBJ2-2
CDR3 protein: CASGRDTGELFF

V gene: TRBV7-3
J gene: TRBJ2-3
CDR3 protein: CASSLGTSGSTDTQYF

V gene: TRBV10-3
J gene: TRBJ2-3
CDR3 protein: CAISEGELATHTDTQYF

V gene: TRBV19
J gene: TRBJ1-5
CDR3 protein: CASSIDHRGGYSNQPQHF

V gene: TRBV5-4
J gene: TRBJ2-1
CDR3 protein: CASSWRRERYNEQFF

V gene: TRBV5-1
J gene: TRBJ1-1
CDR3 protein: CASSLAMSVGTEAFF

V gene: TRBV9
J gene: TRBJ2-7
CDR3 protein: CASSVGLSSYEQYF

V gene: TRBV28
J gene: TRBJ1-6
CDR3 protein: CASSLPDLQPLHF

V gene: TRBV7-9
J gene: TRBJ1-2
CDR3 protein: CASSPRTGWGNYGYTF

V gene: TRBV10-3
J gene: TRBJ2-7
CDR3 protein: CAISGSEGRPYEQYF

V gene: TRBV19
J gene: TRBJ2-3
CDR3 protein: CASQVGDGYTDTQYF

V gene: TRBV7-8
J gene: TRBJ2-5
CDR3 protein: CASSLEYHSKQNPIGTQYF

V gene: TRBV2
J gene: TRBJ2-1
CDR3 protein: CASIKASTGYNEQFF

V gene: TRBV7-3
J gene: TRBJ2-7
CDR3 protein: CASSFLGGSYEQYF

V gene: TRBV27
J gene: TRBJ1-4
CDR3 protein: CASKTMLGEKLFF

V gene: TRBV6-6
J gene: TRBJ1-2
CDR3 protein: CASSLNRGGFFGYTF

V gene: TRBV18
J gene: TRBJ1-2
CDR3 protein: CASSSGQTFYGYTF

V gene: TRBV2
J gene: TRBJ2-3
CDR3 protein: CASSSANPWADTQYF

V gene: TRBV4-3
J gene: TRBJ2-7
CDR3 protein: CASSQDPLAGTEQYF

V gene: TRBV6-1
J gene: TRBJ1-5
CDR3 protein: CASSHIRSGQPQHF

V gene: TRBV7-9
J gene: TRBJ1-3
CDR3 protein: CASSLGNSRNTIYF

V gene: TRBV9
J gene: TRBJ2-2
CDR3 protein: CASSVGGPGELFF

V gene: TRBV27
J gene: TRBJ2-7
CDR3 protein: CASSLLQSSYEQYF